This T cell receptor beta chain is from a study of blood T cell repertoires in COVID-19. Turning to the study itself: The United States, Italy and Spain supplied acute and convalescent COVID-19 samples. Sample material is recorded as cDNA or gDNA derived from T cells, B-cell-depleted T cells, or PBMCs.

Germline values: CDR1 MNHEY, CDR2 SVGAGI. This CDR3 has 15 amino acids. V was cut by 5 bases and J by 3 bases, with 16 bases left in between. Authors' methods: The authors estimated nucleated cell counts from reference gene primer amplification. Sequencing used immunoSEQ multiplex PCR; TCRdb keeps in-frame clones, though not all of them. V, J and clone size derive from that table, while D and trimming were established from the DNA sequence. The profile covers around 240,000 clones, with roughly 86% appearing a single time and 3% taken by the ten largest. Source material: peripheral blood. This receptor was taken from a woman aged 25 to 45 who had recovered from COVID-19. The chain recombines TRBV6-5 with TRBJ1-1, with D possibly TRBD1 on 5 matching bases. The CDR3 loop is CASSLLPGGDTEAFF. The CDR3 DNA sequence: TGTGCCAGCAGTCTACTCCCCGGGGGGGACACTGAAGCTTTCTTT.